This TCR beta chain originates from a study of cytomegalovirus exposure and HLA in healthy donors. CDR1 and CDR2 from the germline V gene are MDHEN and SYDVKM. This CDR3 is built from 12 residues. In the PCR, 60 Vbeta and 13 Jbeta primers were used. Libraries were prepared by immunoSEQ multiplex PCR; TCRdb keeps only in-frame clonotypes and omits some of them. The data contain more than 150,000 clones, roughly 81% of them singletons. Concerning this clone: The junction shows a germline mismatch at one end, possibly a read error.

This TCR was recovered from a woman aged 18-29 years in good health and CMV-seronegative. Sequencing was performed on PBMCs. The chain employs TRBV28 and TRBJ2-7; D not resolved. DNA of the CDR3: TGTGCCAGCAGTTTATCTACCGGGTCGGTAGGTTTC. This translates into CASSLSTGSVGF.